These T cell receptor beta chains were read from a single sample in a study of beta chain features in type 1 diabetes. The repertoire was sequenced with immunoSEQ multiplex PCR; TCRdb's copy has only in-frame clones and lacks some. The top ten hold 0.02% to 0.025% of the sample, which has about 930,000 clones, about a sixth seen once. The sample consisted of naive CD4+ T cells from blood. The receptors come from a woman aged 18 to 35 in good health. The CDR3 runs from the conserved cysteine through the conserved F or W. The order of the fields is V gene, D gene, clone size, J gene, CDR3 protein, CDR3 DNA. D genes are given only for firm matches. The size field is filled for only some rows; it gives once, few, many or a size class.

v_call: TRBV9
d_call: NA
clone_size: few
j_call: TRBJ2-1
cdr3_aa: CASSVNVDNEQFF
cdr3_nt: TGTGCCAGCAGCGTAAACGTAGACAATGAGCAGTTCTTC

v_call: TRBV6-5
d_call: TRBD1
clone_size: NA
j_call: TRBJ2-7
cdr3_aa: CASSQGQGKYF
cdr3_nt: TGTGCCAGCAGTCAAGGACAGGGGAAGTACTTC

v_call: TRBV9
d_call: NA
clone_size: few
j_call: TRBJ2-1
cdr3_aa: CASSPQGGLRNNEQFF
cdr3_nt: TGTGCCAGCAGCCCCCAAGGTGGCCTACGCAACAATGAGCAGTTCTTC

v_call: TRBV28
d_call: NA
clone_size: few
j_call: TRBJ2-5
cdr3_aa: CASIKGGRETQYF
cdr3_nt: TGTGCCAGCATCAAAGGGGGGAGGGAGACCCAGTACTTC

v_call: TRBV6-5
d_call: NA
clone_size: few
j_call: TRBJ1-1
cdr3_aa: CASSYAGMNTEAFF
cdr3_nt: TGTGCCAGCAGTTACGCGGGCATGAACACTGAAGCTTTCTTT

v_call: TRBV5-1
d_call: TRBD1
clone_size: few
j_call: TRBJ2-7
cdr3_aa: CASSYGQGPYEQYF
cdr3_nt: TGCGCCAGCAGTTACGGACAGGGTCCCTACGAGCAGTACTTC

v_call: TRBV6-5
d_call: NA
clone_size: few
j_call: TRBJ2-7
cdr3_aa: CASRSPGQSYEQYF
cdr3_nt: TGTGCCAGCAGATCACCCGGACAGTCCTACGAGCAGTACTTC

v_call: TRBV5-4
d_call: NA
clone_size: NA
j_call: TRBJ2-1
cdr3_aa: CASSLRTSEQFF
cdr3_nt: TGTGCCAGCAGCCTACGGACATCGGAGCAGTTCTTC

v_call: TRBV19
d_call: TRBD1
clone_size: NA
j_call: TRBJ2-4
cdr3_aa: CASSIDSGTGGNIQYF
cdr3_nt: TGTGCCAGTAGTATAGATTCCGGGACAGGGGGAAACATTCAGTACTTC

v_call: TRBV12-5
d_call: NA
clone_size: few
j_call: TRBJ2-1
cdr3_aa: CASGFPGGGEQFF
cdr3_nt: TGTGCTAGTGGTTTTCCAGGGGGAGGCGAGCAGTTCTTC

v_call: TRBV7-9
d_call: TRBD1
clone_size: few
j_call: TRBJ2-3
cdr3_aa: CASSRIPGPTGNIADTQYF
cdr3_nt: TGTGCCAGCAGCCGCATCCCCGGCCCGACAGGGAATATCGCAGATACGCAGTATTTT

v_call: TRBV27
d_call: NA
clone_size: few
j_call: TRBJ1-1
cdr3_aa: CASSLSGSPEAFF
cdr3_nt: TGTGCCAGCAGTTTATCTGGGAGCCCTGAAGCTTTCTTT

v_call: TRBV25-1
d_call: TRBD2
clone_size: NA
j_call: TRBJ2-3
cdr3_aa: CASSDPAGGPTDTQYF
cdr3_nt: TGTGCCAGCAGTGATCCAGCGGGAGGGCCCACAGATACGCAGTATTTT

v_call: TRBV6-5
d_call: NA
clone_size: NA
j_call: TRBJ2-7
cdr3_aa: CASSYSRVSGEQYF
cdr3_nt: TGTGCCAGCAGTTACTCGCGGGTGTCAGGGGAACAGTACTTC

v_call: TRBV19
d_call: TRBD2
clone_size: NA
j_call: TRBJ2-1
cdr3_aa: CASSMGLAAINEQFF
cdr3_nt: TGTGCCAGTAGTATGGGGCTAGCGGCGATCAATGAGCAGTTCTTC

v_call: TRBV27
d_call: NA
clone_size: NA
j_call: TRBJ1-5
cdr3_aa: CASRSWGATVDQPQHF
cdr3_nt: TGTGCCAGCAGGAGTTGGGGGGCTACGGTTGATCAGCCCCAGCATTTT

v_call: TRBV19
d_call: NA
clone_size: NA
j_call: TRBJ2-2
cdr3_aa: CASRPTLNTGELFF
cdr3_nt: TGTGCCAGTAGACCGACCCTCAACACCGGGGAGCTGTTTTTT

v_call: TRBV5-1
d_call: NA
clone_size: NA
j_call: TRBJ1-5
cdr3_aa: CASSYGTGGNQPQHF
cdr3_nt: TGCGCCAGCAGCTACGGGACGGGGGGCAATCAGCCCCAGCATTTT

v_call: TRBV11-2
d_call: NA
clone_size: NA
j_call: TRBJ2-7
cdr3_aa: CASNPGQMPYEQYF
cdr3_nt: TGTGCCAGCAACCCCGGACAGATGCCCTACGAGCAGTACTTC

v_call: TRBV19
d_call: NA
clone_size: few
j_call: TRBJ1-1
cdr3_aa: CASSISTGQKEAFF
cdr3_nt: TGTGCCAGTAGTATATCGACCGGACAAAAAGAAGCTTTCTTT

v_call: TRBV25-1
d_call: TRBD2
clone_size: few
j_call: TRBJ2-1
cdr3_aa: CASSDTGGWDEQFF
cdr3_nt: TGTGCCAGCAGTGATACGGGAGGGTGGGATGAGCAGTTCTTC

v_call: TRBV15
d_call: TRBD1
clone_size: NA
j_call: TRBJ2-7
cdr3_aa: CATSRGPGTGREQYF
cdr3_nt: TGTGCCACCAGCAGAGGCCCCGGGACAGGTCGCGAGCAGTACTTC

v_call: TRBV27
d_call: TRBD1
clone_size: few
j_call: TRBJ1-5
cdr3_aa: CASSLSNRGVNQPQHF
cdr3_nt: TGTGCCAGCAGTTTATCGAACAGGGGAGTCAATCAGCCCCAGCATTTT

v_call: TRBV7-9
d_call: NA
clone_size: NA
j_call: TRBJ2-1
cdr3_aa: CASSFWGEVNNEQFF
cdr3_nt: TGTGCCAGCAGCTTTTGGGGGGAAGTGAACAATGAGCAGTTCTTC

v_call: TRBV5-4
d_call: NA
clone_size: few
j_call: TRBJ2-5
cdr3_aa: CASSSYAAGETQYF
cdr3_nt: TGTGCCAGCAGCTCGTACGCTGCCGGAGAGACCCAGTACTTC

v_call: TRBV11-2
d_call: NA
clone_size: NA
j_call: TRBJ2-5
cdr3_aa: CASSSGETQYF
cdr3_nt: TGTGCCAGCAGCTCCGGGGAGACCCAGTACTTC

v_call: TRBV7-9
d_call: TRBD1
clone_size: NA
j_call: TRBJ1-5
cdr3_aa: CASSLGAGGDGPQHF
cdr3_nt: TGTGCCAGCAGCTTAGGAGCAGGGGGCGATGGGCCCCAGCATTTT

v_call: TRBV7-9
d_call: TRBD1
clone_size: few
j_call: TRBJ1-5
cdr3_aa: CASSSGGSGKTPQPQHF
cdr3_nt: TGTGCCAGCTCCTCAGGGGGGTCAGGGAAAACGCCTCAGCCCCAGCATTTT

v_call: TRBV10-3
d_call: NA
clone_size: NA
j_call: TRBJ2-1
cdr3_aa: CAINRVLADISEQFF
cdr3_nt: TGTGCCATCAACAGGGTTCTAGCGGACATCAGTGAGCAGTTCTTC

v_call: TRBV27
d_call: TRBD2
clone_size: NA
j_call: TRBJ2-1
cdr3_aa: CASSLTSGRAREQFF
cdr3_nt: TGTGCCAGCAGTCTAACTAGCGGGAGGGCGAGGGAGCAGTTCTTC

v_call: TRBV18
d_call: NA
clone_size: few
j_call: TRBJ2-5
cdr3_aa: CASSPRGLREETQYF
cdr3_nt: TGTGCCAGCTCACCACGAGGACTTCGGGAAGAGACCCAGTACTTC

v_call: TRBV11-1
d_call: NA
clone_size: NA
j_call: TRBJ1-5
cdr3_aa: CASSLAAGRSSNQPQHF
cdr3_nt: TGTGCCAGCAGCTTAGCCGCAGGGAGAAGTAGCAATCAGCCCCAGCATTTT

v_call: TRBV10-3
d_call: TRBD1
clone_size: NA
j_call: TRBJ2-7
cdr3_aa: CAITARRGPDEQYF
cdr3_nt: TGTGCCATCACGGCGCGCAGGGGGCCGGACGAGCAGTACTTC

v_call: TRBV28
d_call: NA
clone_size: NA
j_call: TRBJ2-7
cdr3_aa: CASTGRAYEQYF
cdr3_nt: TGTGCCAGCACCGGCAGGGCCTACGAGCAGTACTTC

v_call: TRBV18
d_call: NA
clone_size: few
j_call: TRBJ1-1
cdr3_aa: CASSPQQENTEAFF
cdr3_nt: TGTGCCAGCTCACCCCAACAGGAGAACACTGAAGCTTTCTTT

v_call: TRBV5-4
d_call: TRBD2
clone_size: NA
j_call: TRBJ2-3
cdr3_aa: CASSLGLANRKDTQYF
cdr3_nt: TGTGCCAGCAGCCTTGGACTAGCGAATAGAAAAGATACGCAGTATTTT

v_call: TRBV6-6
d_call: NA
clone_size: NA
j_call: TRBJ2-1
cdr3_aa: CASSYSMSSYNEQFF
cdr3_nt: TGTGCCAGCAGTTACTCGATGAGCTCCTACAATGAGCAGTTCTTC

v_call: TRBV29-1
d_call: NA
clone_size: NA
j_call: TRBJ2-1
cdr3_aa: CSVVAGKSYNEQFF
cdr3_nt: TGCAGCGTTGTGGCGGGAAAGTCCTACAATGAGCAGTTCTTC

v_call: TRBV10-3
d_call: NA
clone_size: NA
j_call: TRBJ1-2
cdr3_aa: CAINESNKRSSYTF
cdr3_nt: TGTGCCATCAATGAGTCGAATAAGAGGAGTTCCTACACCTTC

v_call: TRBV28
d_call: NA
clone_size: NA
j_call: TRBJ2-1
cdr3_aa: CASSLGGYNEQFF
cdr3_nt: TGTGCCAGCAGTTTAGGGGGATACAATGAGCAGTTCTTC

v_call: TRBV19
d_call: NA
clone_size: few
j_call: TRBJ2-7
cdr3_aa: CASSTGSTGRSYEQYF
cdr3_nt: TGTGCCAGTAGTACCGGCTCGACAGGGAGGTCCTACGAGCAGTACTTC

v_call: TRBV10-3
d_call: NA
clone_size: few
j_call: TRBJ2-6
cdr3_aa: CAISLLPGANVLTF
cdr3_nt: TGTGCCATCAGTCTCCTACCTGGGGCCAACGTCCTGACTTTC

v_call: TRBV28
d_call: NA
clone_size: NA
j_call: TRBJ2-2
cdr3_aa: CASSFGGRKPGRSNTGELFF
cdr3_nt: TGTGCCAGCAGTTTTGGTGGGAGGAAGCCGGGGCGCTCGAACACCGGGGAGCTGTTTTTT

v_call: TRBV5-1
d_call: NA
clone_size: few
j_call: TRBJ2-7
cdr3_aa: CASSLIGASSYEQYF
cdr3_nt: TGCGCCAGCAGCTTGATAGGGGCCAGCTCCTACGAGCAGTACTTC

v_call: TRBV9
d_call: NA
clone_size: NA
j_call: TRBJ2-6
cdr3_aa: CASSVGVSLSGANVLTF
cdr3_nt: TGTGCCAGCAGCGTAGGGGTTTCCCTCTCTGGGGCCAACGTCCTGACCTTC

v_call: TRBV7-2
d_call: TRBD2
clone_size: NA
j_call: TRBJ2-7
cdr3_aa: CASSSTAGAYEQYF
cdr3_nt: TGTGCCAGCAGCTCAACAGCGGGGGCCTACGAGCAGTACTTC

v_call: TRBV7-9
d_call: TRBD1
clone_size: NA
j_call: TRBJ1-1
cdr3_aa: CASSLTGQNGAFF
cdr3_nt: TGTGCCAGCAGCTTGACAGGGCAAAATGGGGCTTTCTTT

v_call: TRBV7-3
d_call: NA
clone_size: few
j_call: TRBJ2-5
cdr3_aa: CASSSLPRDKQETQYF
cdr3_nt: TGTGCCAGCAGCTCCCTCCCCCGGGACAAGCAAGAGACCCAGTACTTC

v_call: TRBV5-1
d_call: TRBD2
clone_size: NA
j_call: TRBJ2-3
cdr3_aa: CASSSLAGGGSDTQYF
cdr3_nt: TGCGCCAGCAGCTCCCTAGCGGGAGGGGGATCAGATACGCAGTATTTT

v_call: TRBV7-9
d_call: NA
clone_size: few
j_call: TRBJ1-2
cdr3_aa: CASSLDVAVFHGYTF
cdr3_nt: TGTGCCAGCAGCTTAGATGTAGCCGTCTTCCATGGCTACACCTTC

v_call: TRBV2
d_call: NA
clone_size: NA
j_call: TRBJ1-5
cdr3_aa: CASSSRIGQPQHF
cdr3_nt: TGTGCCAGCAGTTCCCGGATCGGGCAGCCCCAGCATTTT